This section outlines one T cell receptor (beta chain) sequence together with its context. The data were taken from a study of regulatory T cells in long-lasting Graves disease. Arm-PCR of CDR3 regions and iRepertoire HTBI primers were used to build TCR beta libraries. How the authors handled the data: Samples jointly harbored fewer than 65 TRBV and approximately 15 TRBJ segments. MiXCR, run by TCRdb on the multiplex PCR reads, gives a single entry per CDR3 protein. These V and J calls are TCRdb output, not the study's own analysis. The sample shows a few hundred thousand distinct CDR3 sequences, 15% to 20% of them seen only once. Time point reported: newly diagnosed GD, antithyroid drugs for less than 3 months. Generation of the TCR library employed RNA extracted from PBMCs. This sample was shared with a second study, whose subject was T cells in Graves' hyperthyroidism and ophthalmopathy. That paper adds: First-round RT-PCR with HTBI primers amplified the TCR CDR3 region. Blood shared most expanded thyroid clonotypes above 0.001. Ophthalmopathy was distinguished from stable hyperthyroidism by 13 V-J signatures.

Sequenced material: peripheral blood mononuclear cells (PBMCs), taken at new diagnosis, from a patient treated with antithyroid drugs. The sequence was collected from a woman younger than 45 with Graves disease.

CDR3 sequence: CASSFSHPGQGMGYEQYF. CDR3 DNA: TGTGCCAGCAGTTTCAGTCATCCGGGACAGGGGATGGGCTACGAGCAGTACTTC. The J gene is TRBJ2-7, the V gene TRBV27, with 10 bases matching TRBD1. The CDR3 has 18 amino acids. V lost 3 bases, J lost 3 bases, and 14 bases stayed unmatched. Germline values: CDR1 MNHEY, CDR2 SMNVEV (reference sequence).